Sequencing of this T cell receptor (beta chain) was carried out in a study of T-cell memory formation after mild COVID-19. One entry per CDR3 protein, called by TCRdb with MiXCR from the 5' RACE reads. This table holds 250,000 to 350,000 distinct CDR3 sequences, roughly an eighth found once. The CDR3 runs to 13 residues. The V gene lost 3 bases and the J gene lost 4 bases, with 9 bases spanning the gap. Per germline, CDR1 SEHNR and CDR2 FQNEAQ (reference sequence). This clonotype turned up a few times. This TCR derives from a young man who had mild COVID-19 (a few samples of this study predate the infection). Cell type and time point are not known. The sample was PBMCs or a T cell subset sorted from them (not recorded which). V is TRBV7-9 and J is TRBJ1-2; D not resolved. CDR3 coding DNA: TGTGCCAGCAGCTTGGAACGTCGCTATGGCTACACCTTC. Translation gives CASSLERRYGYTF. Drawing the rest from reference TRBV7-9 and TRBJ1-2, the complete variable domain is DTGVSQNPRHKITKRGQNVTFRCDPISEHNRLYWYRQTLGQGPEFLTYFQNEAQLEKSRLLSDRFSAERPKGSFSTLEIQRTEQGDSAMYLCASSLERRYGYTFGSGTRLTVV.